The present entry profiles one T cell receptor beta chain with its context. The data were obtained in a study of shared clonotypes between healthy human individuals. V lost 8 bases, J lost 4 bases, and 10 bases stayed unmatched. The CDR3 is made up of 16 amino acids. Germline CDR1 and CDR2: SEHNR and FQNEAQ (reference sequence). Method: immunoSEQ multiplex PCR; TCRdb's copy keeps in-frame clones and lacks some. The table shows approximately 1,500,000 clones, with roughly 97% occurring only once. The source material was naive CD4+ T cells sorted from blood. This sample's subset: CD45RA+ positively selected. This chain joins TRBV7-9 and TRBJ2-1; 11 bases align to TRBD1. The TCR sequence derives from a man in his thirties or forties in good health. Here the CDR3 DNA reads TGTGCCAGCGCTTCCGACCGGGACAGGGGGTACAATGAGCAGTTCTTC. Translation: CASASDRDRGYNEQFF.